Below are 21 T cell receptor beta chains sequenced from a single sample in a study of identical twins. TCRdb passed the 5' RACE reads through MiXCR, listing each CDR3 protein once. Here the sample spans roughly 280,000 distinct CDR3 sequences, over 8.5% being singletons. In addition, the sample was reused for a study of yellow fever vaccine responses in identical twins.

Sequencing used CD8+ T cells sorted from blood. These receptors came from a woman under 30 in good health.

This clonotype was observed at least ten times. This sequence joins TRBV7-8 and TRBJ2-1; tentative D call: TRBD1 (5 bases). The CDR3 spans 14 residues. Germline assignment: CDR1 SGHVS and CDR2 FQNEAQ. Trimming took off 2 bases at V and 0 bases at J, with 5 bases between the two ends. CDR3 residues: CASSLQGSYNEQFF. CDR3 bases: TGTGCCAGCAGCTTACAGGGCTCCTACAATGAGCAGTTCTTC.

CDR3 protein: CASSELGGGDIQYF. CDR3 nucleotide sequence: TGTGCCAGCAGTGAATTGGGGGGCGGAGACATTCAGTACTTC. This rearrangement joins TRBV6-1 to TRBJ2-4; D possibly uses TRBD1 or TRBD2 (6 bases each). CDR1 and CDR2 (germline): MNHNS, SASEGT. The CDR3 consists of 14 residues. The V end was cut by 2 bases, the J end by 8 bases, with 13 bases between.

This clonotype was found a few times. The chain uses TRBV7-9 and TRBJ2-7; D possibly corresponds to TRBD1 (6 bases). This CDR3 spans 13 amino acids. Germline loops: CDR1 SEHNR, CDR2 FQNEAQ (reference sequence). The V end was cut by 9 bases, the J end by 0 bases, with 12 bases between. In DNA, the CDR3 is TGTGCCAGTAAACAGGGTAGCTCCTACGAGCAGTACTTC. Protein: CASKQGSSYEQYF. The full variable domain, rest sourced from reference TRBV7-9 and TRBJ2-7, is DTGVSQNPRHKITKRGQNVTFRCDPISEHNRLYWYRQTLGQGPEFLTYFQNEAQLEKSRLLSDRFSAERPKGSFSTLEIQRTEQGDSAMYLCASKQGSSYEQYFGPGTRLTVT.

A few counts support this clonotype. V is TRBV7-9 and J is TRBJ1-4, with D possibly TRBD1 on 5 matching bases. The CDR3 spans 16 residues. Trimming took off 0 bases at V and 3 bases at J, with 11 bases between the two ends. In germline, CDR1 is SEHNR, CDR2 FQNEAQ (reference sequence). CDR3 sequence: CASSLAVQGPNEKLFF. The CDR3, as DNA: TGTGCCAGCAGCTTAGCCGTCCAGGGCCCTAATGAAAAACTGTTTTTT.

This clonotype has just a few counts. The rearrangement uses TRBV6-2 or TRBV6-3 and TRBJ2-1; 15 bases align to TRBD2. Germline V lookup: CDR1 MNHEY, CDR2 SVGEGT. V lost 4 bases, J lost 6 bases, and 4 bases stayed unmatched. The CDR3 has 16 amino acids. This CDR3 reads CASSSGLAGGPNEQFF. CDR3 bases: TGTGCCAGCAGTTCAGGACTAGCGGGAGGGCCCAATGAGCAGTTCTTC.

As for this clonotype: Since the CDR3 does not end with the conserved phenylalanine or tryptophan, this likely comes from a read error. The CDR3 reads CASSRDRASEKLFL. CDR3 nucleotide sequence: TGTGCCAGCAGCCGGGACAGGGCAAGTGAAAAACTGTTTCTT. V gene TRBV11-2 combines with J gene TRBJ1-4; 9 positions agree with TRBD1. The CDR3 is 14 residues long. After removal of 5 bases from V and 7 bases from J, the junction contained 5 bases not matched to a gene. The germline V gene has CDR1 SGHAT and CDR2 FQNNGV.

This clonotype was observed a few times. The CDR3 DNA sequence: TGTGCCAGCAGTTTAGTCGAACCCGGCCTTACAGCTAACTATGGCTACACCTTC. Translation gives CASSLVEPGLTANYGYTF. The V call is TRBV12-3 or TRBV12-4, the J call TRBJ1-2; D is uncertain. CDR3 length: 18 residues. Trimming left V 1 base short and J 0 bases short, with 18 bases between.

This clonotype was seen repeatedly, ten times or more. The chain links TRBV4-1 to TRBJ2-3; 12 nucleotides line up with TRBD2. The V segment lost 5 bases and the J segment 4 bases; nucleotides outside the gene matches: 7. Germline CDR1 is MGHRA and CDR2 is YSYEKL. The CDR3 runs 16 residues. The CDR3 nucleotides are TGCGCCAGCAGCACTCGGACTAGCGGGACTCCAGATACGCAGTATTTT. This encodes CASSTRTSGTPDTQYF.

This clonotype has ten or more counts. The chain employs TRBV4-3 and TRBJ2-2, with TRBD1 matching over 7 bases. Trimming cost V 0 bases and J 3 bases; bases outside gene matches: 7. The CDR3 totals 17 residues. Germline V gene data show CDR1 as LGHNA and CDR2 as YSLEER. CDR3 nucleotides: TGCGCCAGCAGCCAAGATCGGGCGCAGGGGGACACCGGGGAGCTGTTTTTT. This codes for CASSQDRAQGDTGELFF.

The chain is built from TRBV30 and TRBJ2-3; tentative D call: TRBD2 (5 bases). Germline V gene lookup returns CDR1 GTSNPN and CDR2 SVGIG (reference sequence). The V end was cut by 3 bases, the J end by 6 bases, with 10 bases between. The CDR3 extends over 12 amino acids. CDR3 bases: TGTGCCTGGAGGGGAGTTGGGGATACGCAGTATTTT. It translates to CAWRGVGDTQYF.

Only a few counts were recorded for this clonotype. The chain is built from TRBV6-1 and TRBJ2-5; 14 bases match TRBD2. The junction had 9 bases not matched to a gene; V was cut back by 4 bases and J by 5 bases. Germline CDR1 reads MNHNS; CDR2 reads SASEGT. The CDR3 is 17 residues long. CDR3 region: CASSGGLAGAHRETQYF. The CDR3 DNA reads as TGTGCCAGCAGTGGGGGACTAGCGGGAGCCCACCGGGAGACCCAGTACTTC.

Many counts were recorded for this clonotype. The CDR3 DNA sequence: TGTGCCAGCATTCCGGTTAAGAGACAAATCCATCTAGCCAAAAACATTCAGTACTTC. Translating it yields CASIPVKRQIHLAKNIQYF. V usage is TRBV28 and J usage is TRBJ2-4; D gene ambiguous. Germline CDR1 reads MDHEN; CDR2 reads SYDVKM. The CDR3 covers 19 residues. V lost 7 bases to trimming and J lost 0 bases, with 25 bases between them.

The rearrangement joins TRBV29-1 to TRBJ1-1; possibly TRBD1 for D (5 bases). Trimming cost V 4 bases and J 4 bases, with 7 bases left between them. This CDR3 is 11 amino acids long. The V gene's germline CDR1 is SQVTM and CDR2 ANQGSEA. DNA of the CDR3: TGCAGCGTTGCAGGGAGCACTGAAGCTTTCTTT. Residues: CSVAGSTEAFF.

The table lists this clonotype with many counts. This chain connects TRBV7-2 to TRBJ2-3, with TRBD1 identical over 7 bases. The CDR3 length is 15 residues. J lost 3 bases, V lost 3 bases, and 6 bases had no gene match. Germline CDR1 reads SGHTA; CDR2 reads FQGNSA. The CDR3 is CASSFLGQPTDTQYF. CDR3 nucleotide sequence: TGTGCCAGCAGCTTTTTGGGACAGCCAACAGATACGCAGTATTTT.

The CDR3, as DNA: TGCAGCGTTCAGCCGGGGACCTCCTACGAGCAGTACTTC. This gives the protein CSVQPGTSYEQYF. The chain carries TRBV29-1 and TRBJ2-7; either TRBD1 or TRBD2 may fit D (5 bases each). The CDR3 contains 13 residues. Germline V gene data show CDR1 as SQVTM and CDR2 as ANQGSEA. V gave up 5 bases and J gave up 0 bases, with 11 bases separating them.

V usage is TRBV7-9 and J usage is TRBJ2-2; D might be TRBD2 (6 bases). The CDR3 spans 16 residues. CDR1 and CDR2 from the germline V gene are SEHNR and FQNEAQ (reference sequence). Trimming shortened V by 7 bases and J by 5 bases, and 20 bases separated the two germline ends. CDR3 protein: CASTSDRAGKTGELFF. CDR3 sequence (DNA): TGTGCCAGCACCTCAGACCGGGCGGGAAAAACCGGGGAGCTGTTTTTT.

This clonotype was recorded many times. V is TRBV9 and J is TRBJ2-3, with 8 bases lining up with TRBD2. Germline assignment: CDR1 SGDLS and CDR2 YYNGEE. The CDR3 consists of 14 residues. J lost 4 bases, V lost 5 bases, and 6 bases had no gene match. CDR3 sequence reads: CASSGSGASDTQYF. CDR3 nucleotides: TGTGCCAGCAGTGGTAGCGGGGCGTCAGATACGCAGTATTTT.

Ten or more counts support this clonotype. This chain joins TRBV4-3 and TRBJ2-7, with D perhaps TRBD1 (6 bases). In germline, CDR1 is LGHNA, CDR2 YSLEER. This CDR3 contains 15 residues. V was pared by 0 bases and J by 7 bases, with 16 bases between. The CDR3 bases are TGCGCCAGCAGCCAAGATAAGGACAGCTTTTTTGAGCAGTACTTC. It encodes CASSQDKDSFFEQYF.

In this sample, this clonotype turned up a few times. The chain couples TRBV27 to TRBJ2-7; a weak D match, TRBD1 (6 bases). CDR1 MNHEY and CDR2 SMNVEV come from the germline V gene (reference sequence). This CDR3 has 15 amino acids. Trimming removed 5 bases at V and 4 bases at J, with 18 bases between. Here the CDR3 DNA reads TGTGCCAGCAGTGCACAGAGAGGGGGATATTACGAGCAGTACTTC. This gives the protein CASSAQRGGYYEQYF.

The chain is built from TRBV12-3 or TRBV12-4 and TRBJ2-1, with 12 nucleotides matching TRBD1. Trimming removed 4 bases from V and 6 bases from J; junction bases left unmatched: 4. The CDR3 loop spans 15 amino acids. The CDR3 nucleotides are TGTGCCAGCAGTTCCGGGGACAGGGGGCCCAATGAGCAGTTCTTC. This sequence encodes CASSSGDRGPNEQFF.

This clonotype was detected only a few times. This sequence joins TRBV6-2 or TRBV6-3 and TRBJ2-3; D is possibly TRBD2 (5 bases). V lost 6 bases, J lost 1 base, and 11 bases lay in between. The germline V gene has CDR1 MNHEY and CDR2 SVGEGT. This CDR3 has 14 amino acids. The CDR3 nucleotides are TGTGCCAGCAGGGAGGATCCAGGCACAGATACGCAGTATTTT. Amino acids: CASREDPGTDTQYF.